Below are 12 T cell receptor beta chains sequenced from a single sample in a study of OX40 agonist ivuxolimab in advanced cancers. Libraries were prepared by immunoSEQ multiplex PCR; TCRdb keeps only in-frame clonotypes and omits some of them. The profile shows more than 45,000 clones, about 80% of them singletons. The sequences come from CD4+ or CD8+ T cells sorted from blood, collected in a trial of the OX40 agonist ivuxolimab. Receptor source: an adult with an advanced solid tumor such as melanoma, head and neck, liver or kidney cancer.

The chain carries TRBV11-3 and TRBJ2-5, with 10 bases aligning to TRBD1. V lost 5 bases and J lost 3; bases outside the gene matches: 9. In germline, CDR1 is SGHNT, CDR2 YENEEA. This CDR3 spans 16 amino acids. The chain's CDR3 is CASSLRTGTGEETQYF. The CDR3 DNA is TGTGCCAGCAGCCTCCGTACCGGGACAGGGGAAGAGACCCAGTACTTC.

This sequence joins TRBV6-5 and TRBJ1-2; D unclear. CDR1 MNHEY and CDR2 SVGAGI come from the germline V gene. Trimming pared 4 bases from V and 5 bases from J, leaving 8 bases between. The CDR3 extends over 12 amino acids. The CDR3 protein is CASSLGGYGYTF. The CDR3 DNA reads TGTGCCAGCAGTTTGGGAGGTTATGGCTACACCTTC.

A single count supports this clone. V and J are TRBV7-9 and TRBJ2-2, with D possibly TRBD1 on 6 matching bases. Germline V gene lookup returns CDR1 SEHNR and CDR2 FQNEAQ (reference sequence). The germline V and J ends were trimmed by 11 bases and 2 bases, with 18 bases remaining between them. The CDR3 loop spans 15 amino acids. CDR3 residues: CAPQGQLSNTGELFF. CDR3 nucleotides: TGTGCCCCCCAAGGACAGTTATCAAACACCGGGGAGCTGTTTTTT.

J is TRBJ1-2 and V is TRBV6-1, with no clear D. This CDR3 is 15 amino acids long. The V and J ends lost 2 bases and 7 bases respectively, with 17 bases between them. Looked up from germline, CDR1 is MNHNS and CDR2 is SASEGT. CDR3 nucleotides: TGTGCCAGCAGTGAACGGCGCCCACGGGGAAGTGGCTACACCTTC. This translates into CASSERRPRGSGYTF.

The chain is built from TRBV5-1 and TRBJ1-5; D gene uncertain. V was cut by 7 bases and J by 1 base, with 9 bases left in between. Germline V gene lookup returns CDR1 SGHRS and CDR2 YFSETQ. The length of the CDR3 is 13 residues. CDR3 in amino acids: CASAPGSNQPQHF. CDR3 bases: TGCGCCAGCGCACCCGGGAGCAATCAGCCCCAGCATTTT.

This chain joins TRBV11-3 and TRBJ1-1, with D hard to call. V lost 5 bases and J lost 4, with 11 bases in between. The CDR3 extends over 13 amino acids. Germline V gene data show CDR1 as SGHNT and CDR2 as YENEEA. CDR3 sequence: CASSLGSSTEAFF. In DNA, the CDR3 is TGTGCCAGCAGCCTGGGGAGTAGCACTGAAGCTTTCTTT.

The rearrangement links TRBV2 to TRBJ2-3; 8 nucleotides align to TRBD2. This CDR3 is 15 amino acids long. From germline, CDR1 is SNHLY and CDR2 FYNNEI. J was trimmed by 5 bases and V by 4 bases; bases with no gene match: 8. CDR3 region: CASSVWRGAGDTQYF. The CDR3 nucleotides are TGTGCCAGCAGTGTTTGGCGGGGGGCTGGAGATACGCAGTATTTT.

This clone was found once. The chain joins TRBV4-3 to TRBJ2-7, with D perhaps TRBD2 (6 bases). The CDR3 is 14 residues long. V shed 4 bases and J shed 6 bases, with 16 bases lying between them. Germline CDR1 LGHNA, CDR2 YSLEER. The CDR3 here is CASSRDSGVAEQYF. CDR3 sequence (DNA): TGCGCCAGCAGCCGGGACTCGGGCGTGGCCGAGCAGTACTTC.

The chain has TRBV6-5 and TRBJ2-1; 8 nucleotides agree with TRBD2. V shed 5 bases, J shed 5 bases, and the junction held 8 bases outside the gene matches. The CDR3 totals 15 residues. CDR1 is MNHEY and CDR2 is SVGAGI in the germline V gene. The CDR3 sequence is CASSPGLAANNEQFF. In nucleotides, the CDR3 is TGTGCCAGCAGTCCCGGACTAGCCGCGAACAATGAGCAGTTCTTC.

The rearrangement joins TRBV28 to TRBJ2-5; TRBD1 might be the D (6 bases). CDR1 is MDHEN, CDR2 SYDVKM, per germline. The CDR3 length is 14 residues. V lost 3 bases, J lost 9 bases, and 17 bases lay in between. The CDR3 coding sequence is TGTGCCAGCAGTTTTTCGGACAGAAAGGGATCCCAGTACTTC. Translated: CASSFSDRKGSQYF.

The rearrangement links TRBV5-5 to TRBJ1-5; the match to TRBD1 covers 7 bases. Germline V gene sequence: CDR1 SGHKS, CDR2 YYEKEE (reference sequence). The CDR3 is 15 amino acids. The trim removed 1 base at V and 7 bases at J, leaving 8 bases unmatched. The CDR3 DNA sequence: TGTGCCAGCAGCTTGACGCGGGACAGCCAACAGCCCCAGCATTTT. Amino acids: CASSLTRDSQQPQHF.

The chain employs TRBV7-9 and TRBJ1-2, with 9 bases identical to TRBD1. Trimming took 1 base from V and 4 from J; bases not matched to a gene: 4. The CDR3 sequence is 15 residues long. The germline V gene has CDR1 SEHNR and CDR2 FQNEAQ (reference sequence). CDR3 residues: CASSLGTGALYGYTF. The CDR3 DNA reads as TGTGCCAGCAGCTTAGGGACAGGGGCCCTCTATGGCTACACCTTC.